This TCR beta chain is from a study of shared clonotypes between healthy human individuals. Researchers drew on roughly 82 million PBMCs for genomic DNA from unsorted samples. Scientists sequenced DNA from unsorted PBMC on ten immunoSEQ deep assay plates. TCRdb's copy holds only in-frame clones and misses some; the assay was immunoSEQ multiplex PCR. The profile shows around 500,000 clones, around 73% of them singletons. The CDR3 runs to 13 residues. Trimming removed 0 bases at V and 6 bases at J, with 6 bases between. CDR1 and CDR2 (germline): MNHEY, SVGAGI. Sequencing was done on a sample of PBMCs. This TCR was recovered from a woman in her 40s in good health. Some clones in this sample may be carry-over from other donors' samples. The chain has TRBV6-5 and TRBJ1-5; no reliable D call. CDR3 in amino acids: CASSYSPSQPQHF. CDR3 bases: TGTGCCAGCAGTTACTCCCCCAGTCAGCCCCAGCATTTT.